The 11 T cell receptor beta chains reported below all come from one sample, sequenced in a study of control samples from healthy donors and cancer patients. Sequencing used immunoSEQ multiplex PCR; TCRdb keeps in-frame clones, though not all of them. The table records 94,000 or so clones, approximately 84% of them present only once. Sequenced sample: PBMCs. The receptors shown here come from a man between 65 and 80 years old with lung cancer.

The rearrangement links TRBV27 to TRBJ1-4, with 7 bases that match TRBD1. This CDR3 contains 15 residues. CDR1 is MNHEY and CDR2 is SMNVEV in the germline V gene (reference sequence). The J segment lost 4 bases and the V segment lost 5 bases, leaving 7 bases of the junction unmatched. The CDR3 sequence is CASSLTGVDNEKLFF. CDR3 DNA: TGTGCCAGCAGTCTAACAGGGGTGGATAATGAAAAACTGTTTTTT.

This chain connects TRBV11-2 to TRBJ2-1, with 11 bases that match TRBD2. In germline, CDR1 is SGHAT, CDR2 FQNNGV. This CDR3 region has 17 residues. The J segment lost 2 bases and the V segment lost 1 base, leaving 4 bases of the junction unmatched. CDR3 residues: CASSLGGLAAPYNEQFF. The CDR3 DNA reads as TGTGCCAGCAGCTTAGGGGGACTAGCGGCCCCCTACAATGAGCAGTTCTTC.

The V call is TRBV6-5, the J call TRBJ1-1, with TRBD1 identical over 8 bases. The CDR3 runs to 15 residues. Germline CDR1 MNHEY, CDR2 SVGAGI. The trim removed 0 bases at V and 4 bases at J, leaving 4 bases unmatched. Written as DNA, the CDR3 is TGTGCCAGCAGTTACTCGAGGACAGGGCCCACTGAAGCTTTCTTT. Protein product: CASSYSRTGPTEAFF.

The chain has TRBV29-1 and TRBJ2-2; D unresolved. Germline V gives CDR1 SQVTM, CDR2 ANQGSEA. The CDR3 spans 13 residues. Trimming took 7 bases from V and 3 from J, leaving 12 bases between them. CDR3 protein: CSAPESYTGELFF. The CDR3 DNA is TGCAGCGCCCCTGAATCTTACACCGGGGAGCTGTTTTTT.

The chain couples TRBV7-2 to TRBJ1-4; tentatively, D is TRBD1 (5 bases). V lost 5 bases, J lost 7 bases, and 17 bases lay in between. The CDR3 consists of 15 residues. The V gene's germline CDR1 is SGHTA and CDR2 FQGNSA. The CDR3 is CASSKTRGRGEKLFF. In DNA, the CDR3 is TGTGCCAGCAGCAAGACAAGGGGTCGGGGTGAAAAACTGTTTTTT.

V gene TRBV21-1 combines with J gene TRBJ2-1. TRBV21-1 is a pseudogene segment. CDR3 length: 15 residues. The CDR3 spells CASSKAGTRTNEQFF. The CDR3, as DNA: TGTGCCAGCAGCAAAGCCGGAACAAGAACCAATGAGCAGTTCTTC.

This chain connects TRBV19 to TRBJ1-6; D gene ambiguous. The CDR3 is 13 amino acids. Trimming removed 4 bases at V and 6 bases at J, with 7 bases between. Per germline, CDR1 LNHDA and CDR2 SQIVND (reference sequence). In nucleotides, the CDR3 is TGTGCCAGTAGTAATTTGCGTAATTCACCCCTCCACTTT. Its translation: CASSNLRNSPLHF.

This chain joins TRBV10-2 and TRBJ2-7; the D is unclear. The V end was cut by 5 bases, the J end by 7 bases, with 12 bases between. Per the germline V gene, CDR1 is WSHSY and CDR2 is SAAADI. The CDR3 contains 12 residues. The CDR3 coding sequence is TGCGCCAGCAGTAATGTTGTGAGTGAGCAGTACTTC. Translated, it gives CASSNVVSEQYF.

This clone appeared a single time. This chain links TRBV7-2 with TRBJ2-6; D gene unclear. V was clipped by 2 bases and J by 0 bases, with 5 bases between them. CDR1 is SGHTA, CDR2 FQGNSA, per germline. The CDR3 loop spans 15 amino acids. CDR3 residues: CASSLSLSGANVLTF. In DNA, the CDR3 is TGTGCCAGCAGCTTAAGTCTCTCTGGGGCCAACGTCCTGACTTTC.

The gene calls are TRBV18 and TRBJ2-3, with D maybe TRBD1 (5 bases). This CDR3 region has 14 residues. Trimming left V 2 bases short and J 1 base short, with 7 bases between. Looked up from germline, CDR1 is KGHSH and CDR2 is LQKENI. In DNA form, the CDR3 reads TGTGCCAGCTCACCAGCCAGGGGCACAGATACGCAGTATTTT. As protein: CASSPARGTDTQYF.

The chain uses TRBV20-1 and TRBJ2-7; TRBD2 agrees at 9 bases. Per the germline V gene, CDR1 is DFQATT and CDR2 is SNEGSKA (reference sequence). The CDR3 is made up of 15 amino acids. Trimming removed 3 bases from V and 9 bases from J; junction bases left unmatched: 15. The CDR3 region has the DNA TGCAGTGCTAGTCGAGGCGGGGGGGCAGATTCCGGGCAGTACTTC. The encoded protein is CSASRGGGADSGQYF.